This TCR beta chain was identified in a study of T cell responses to AZD1222 COVID-19 vaccine. TCRdb keeps only in-frame clones here, not all; method: immunoSEQ multiplex PCR. The sample holds tens of thousands of clones; about nine tenths are singletons and the top ten take around 5.8%. Details on this clone: The antigen remains undetermined.

Study-wide findings and caveats: After two AZD1222 doses, spike-specific TCR breadth and depth rose versus day 0. Only 5 or 6 individuals given AZD1222 were seropositive at baseline.

This TCR was recovered from an adult who received the AZD1222 COVID-19 vaccine. This sample comprised peripheral blood, obtained 28 days after the second AZD1222 dose.

CDR3 nucleotide sequence: TGTGCCAGCAGTTTATCGGCCCCGGGGGATGAGCAGTTCTTC. As protein: CASSLSAPGDEQFF. V usage is TRBV28 and J usage is TRBJ2-1, with a possible D match to TRBD2 (6 bases). This CDR3 region has 14 residues. The V and J ends lost 1 base and 8 bases respectively, with 12 bases between them. Germline-derived CDR1 and CDR2 are MDHEN and SYDVKM. Full variable domain (rest looked up from reference TRBV28 and TRBJ2-1): DVKVTQSSRYLVKRTGEKVFLECVQDMDHENMFWYRQDPGLGLRLIYFSYDVKMKEKGDIPEGYSVSREKKERFSLILESASTNQTSMYLCASSLSAPGDEQFFGPGTRLTVL.